These T cell receptor beta chains were read from a single sample in a study of blood T cell repertoires in COVID-19. Some clones are missing from TCRdb's copy, which holds only in-frame ones; the method was immunoSEQ multiplex PCR. Found here are 150,000 to 200,000 clones, approximately 88% of them singletons; the top ten hold roughly 13%. Input material: PBMCs or T cells enriched from blood (not recorded which). The receptors originated from a woman aged 55-69 years who had recovered from COVID-19. Each CDR3 is given with its conserved first and last residue. Fields, in order: V gene, D gene, J gene, clone size, CDR3 protein, CDR3 DNA. D genes are given only for firm matches. Expanded clones are given a class, and other clones once, few, many or no size at all.

v_gene: TRBV6-2/TRBV6-3; d_gene: TRBD1; j_gene: TRBJ2-7; abundance: .; CDR3aa: CASSQGGTGSHEQYF; CDR3nt: TGTGCCAGCAGCCAGGGGGGGACAGGGTCCCACGAGCAGTACTTC
v_gene: TRBV11-2; d_gene: TRBD1; j_gene: TRBJ2-5; abundance: .; CDR3aa: CASSSRGYLAETQYF; CDR3nt: TGTGCCAGCAGCTCCAGGGGGTATTTGGCAGAGACCCAGTACTTC
v_gene: TRBV21-1; d_gene: .; j_gene: TRBJ1-1; abundance: .; CDR3aa: CASSKVQGRENTEAFF; CDR3nt: TGTGCCAGCAGCAAGGTACAGGGTCGAGAGAACACTGAAGCTTTCTTT
v_gene: TRBV7-9; d_gene: TRBD1; j_gene: TRBJ1-4; abundance: .; CDR3aa: CASSFSRGDEKLFF; CDR3nt: TGTGCCAGCAGCTTTAGCAGGGGGGATGAAAAACTGTTTTTT
v_gene: TRBV11-2; d_gene: .; j_gene: TRBJ2-1; abundance: .; CDR3aa: CASSLHPGNSYNEQFF; CDR3nt: TGTGCCAGCAGCTTACACCCAGGGAACTCCTACAATGAGCAGTTCTTC
v_gene: TRBV7-9; d_gene: .; j_gene: TRBJ1-2; abundance: .; CDR3aa: CASTPSQGSFGYTF; CDR3nt: TGTGCCAGCACCCCTTCTCAGGGGAGTTTTGGCTACACCTTC
v_gene: TRBV11-3; d_gene: .; j_gene: TRBJ2-7; abundance: .; CDR3aa: CASSLGETNHEQYF; CDR3nt: TGTGCCAGCAGCTTAGGGGAGACGAACCACGAGCAGTACTTC
v_gene: TRBV11-2; d_gene: .; j_gene: TRBJ2-2; abundance: .; CDR3aa: CASSLPAGLNTGELFF; CDR3nt: TGTGCCAGCAGCTTACCCGCGGGGTTGAACACCGGGGAGCTGTTTTTT
v_gene: TRBV5-5; d_gene: .; j_gene: TRBJ1-2; abundance: few; CDR3aa: CASSSLTGYYGYTF; CDR3nt: TGTGCCAGCAGCTCGCTTACAGGGTACTATGGCTACACCTTC
v_gene: TRBV10-3; d_gene: TRBD1; j_gene: TRBJ1-4; abundance: .; CDR3aa: CAIREGQGLTNEKLFF; CDR3nt: TGTGCCATCAGAGAAGGACAGGGCTTAACTAATGAAAAACTGTTTTTT
v_gene: TRBV2; d_gene: .; j_gene: TRBJ2-2; abundance: once; CDR3aa: CASTAPRAGTNTGELFF; CDR3nt: TGTGCCAGCACCGCCCCCCGGGCGGGAACGAACACCGGGGAGCTGTTTTTT
v_gene: TRBV29-1; d_gene: TRBD1; j_gene: TRBJ2-3; abundance: .; CDR3aa: CSVMGLTGPSNTQYF; CDR3nt: TGCAGCGTCATGGGGTTGACAGGGCCTTCAAATACGCAGTATTTT
v_gene: TRBV27; d_gene: .; j_gene: TRBJ1-2; abundance: .; CDR3aa: CASSYTRPGYGYTF; CDR3nt: TGTGCCAGCAGTTACACTCGGCCGGGCTATGGCTACACCTTC
v_gene: TRBV18; d_gene: TRBD2; j_gene: TRBJ2-1; abundance: .; CDR3aa: CASSPPLAGVHSNEQFF; CDR3nt: TGTGCCAGCTCACCCCCCCTAGCGGGAGTCCACTCCAATGAGCAGTTCTTC
v_gene: TRBV30; d_gene: .; j_gene: TRBJ2-2; abundance: .; CDR3aa: CASGHGNTGELFF; CDR3nt: TGTGCCTCCGGACACGGGAACACCGGGGAGCTGTTTTTT
v_gene: TRBV9; d_gene: .; j_gene: TRBJ2-2; abundance: .; CDR3aa: CASSIGVGTGELFF; CDR3nt: TGTGCCAGCAGTATAGGGGTTGGCACCGGGGAGCTGTTTTTT
v_gene: TRBV11-2; d_gene: TRBD1; j_gene: TRBJ1-6; abundance: once; CDR3aa: CASSRLTGADSPLHF; CDR3nt: TGTGCCAGCAGCCGGCTGACAGGGGCGGATTCACCCCTCCACTTT
v_gene: TRBV7-3; d_gene: TRBD1; j_gene: TRBJ1-3; abundance: .; CDR3aa: CASSPGTGGNTIYF; CDR3nt: TGTGCCAGCAGTCCAGGGACAGGGGGAAACACCATATATTTT
v_gene: TRBV29-1; d_gene: TRBD2; j_gene: TRBJ2-5; abundance: .; CDR3aa: CSVVRTSGGETQYF; CDR3nt: TGCAGCGTTGTAAGGACCTCGGGAGGAGAGACCCAGTACTTC
v_gene: TRBV15; d_gene: TRBD1; j_gene: TRBJ1-2; abundance: few; CDR3aa: CATSRGAGQGEYNGYTF; CDR3nt: TGTGCCACCAGCAGGGGGGCGGGACAGGGGGAGTATAATGGCTACACCTTC
v_gene: TRBV7-8; d_gene: .; j_gene: TRBJ1-1; abundance: once; CDR3aa: CASSLRSGVVYTEAFF; CDR3nt: TGTGCCAGCAGCTTACGTTCCGGTGTAGTGTACACTGAAGCTTTCTTT
v_gene: TRBV18; d_gene: TRBD1; j_gene: TRBJ1-1; abundance: .; CDR3aa: CATSQGRETEAFF; CDR3nt: TGTGCCACCTCACAGGGGAGGGAAACTGAAGCTTTCTTT
v_gene: TRBV4-1; d_gene: TRBD2; j_gene: TRBJ2-1; abundance: .; CDR3aa: CASSQDTRTSGASSYNEQFF; CDR3nt: TGCGCCAGCAGCCAAGATACGAGGACTAGCGGGGCCTCCTCCTACAATGAGCAGTTCTTC
v_gene: TRBV7-2; d_gene: TRBD1; j_gene: TRBJ1-1; abundance: .; CDR3aa: CASSLGQGNTEAFF; CDR3nt: TGTGCCAGCAGCTTGGGACAGGGGAACACTGAAGCTTTCTTT
v_gene: TRBV7-3; d_gene: .; j_gene: TRBJ2-2; abundance: .; CDR3aa: CASSLGGGLYTGELFF; CDR3nt: TGTGCCAGCAGCTTAGGAGGGGGCTTATACACCGGGGAGCTGTTTTTT
v_gene: TRBV21-1; d_gene: .; j_gene: TRBJ2-7; abundance: .; CDR3aa: CASSKGGTAPSYEQYF; CDR3nt: TGTGCCAGCAGCAAAGGGGGGACAGCCCCCTCCTACGAGCAGTACTTC
v_gene: TRBV5-1; d_gene: .; j_gene: TRBJ2-5; abundance: .; CDR3aa: CASSPDSQETQYF; CDR3nt: TGCGCCAGCAGCCCGGACAGCCAAGAGACCCAGTACTTC
v_gene: TRBV7-8; d_gene: .; j_gene: TRBJ1-5; abundance: .; CDR3aa: CASSLGYEGGQPQHF; CDR3nt: TGTGCCAGCAGCTTAGGATACGAGGGAGGGCAGCCCCAGCATTTT
v_gene: TRBV14; d_gene: TRBD1; j_gene: TRBJ2-5; abundance: .; CDR3aa: CASSWDRGETQYF; CDR3nt: TGTGCCAGCAGCTGGGACAGGGGAGAGACCCAGTACTTC
v_gene: TRBV5-1; d_gene: TRBD1; j_gene: TRBJ2-7; abundance: .; CDR3aa: CASSTGQGAYEQYF; CDR3nt: TGCGCCAGCAGCACCGGACAGGGGGCCTACGAGCAGTACTTC
v_gene: TRBV19; d_gene: TRBD2; j_gene: TRBJ2-1; abundance: .; CDR3aa: CASSQVAPSGGFYEQFF; CDR3nt: TGTGCCAGTTCCCAAGTAGCCCCTAGCGGGGGATTCTATGAGCAGTTCTTC
v_gene: TRBV19; d_gene: TRBD1; j_gene: TRBJ2-5; abundance: .; CDR3aa: CASNRQGETQYF; CDR3nt: TGTGCCAGTAATCGACAGGGGGAGACCCAGTACTTC
v_gene: TRBV10-3; d_gene: .; j_gene: TRBJ1-3; abundance: .; CDR3aa: CAIKSSGNTIYF; CDR3nt: TGTGCCATCAAATCATCTGGAAACACCATATATTTT
v_gene: TRBV11-1; d_gene: TRBD2; j_gene: TRBJ2-1; abundance: .; CDR3aa: CASSQRDGEWGEQFF; CDR3nt: TGTGCCAGCAGCCAGCGGGACGGGGAGTGGGGTGAGCAGTTCTTC
v_gene: TRBV2; d_gene: .; j_gene: TRBJ1-4; abundance: .; CDR3aa: CASSVGAMMNEKLFF; CDR3nt: TGTGCCAGCAGTGTGGGGGCCATGATGAATGAAAAACTGTTTTTT
v_gene: TRBV9; d_gene: .; j_gene: TRBJ1-1; abundance: .; CDR3aa: CASSADRILNTEAFF; CDR3nt: TGTGCCAGCAGCGCCGACAGGATACTAAACACTGAAGCTTTCTTT
v_gene: TRBV5-4; d_gene: .; j_gene: TRBJ1-2; abundance: .; CDR3aa: CASSLEGRRGGYTF; CDR3nt: TGTGCCAGCAGCTTGGAGGGGAGGCGGGGAGGCTACACCTTC
v_gene: TRBV6-2/TRBV6-3; d_gene: TRBD2; j_gene: TRBJ2-7; abundance: .; CDR3aa: CASSYGWLAGTYEQYF; CDR3nt: TGTGCCAGCAGTTACGGGTGGCTAGCGGGGACCTACGAGCAGTACTTC
v_gene: TRBV10-3; d_gene: .; j_gene: TRBJ1-5; abundance: few; CDR3aa: CAISKDKYSNQPQHF; CDR3nt: TGTGCCATCTCCAAAGACAAATATAGCAATCAGCCCCAGCATTTT
v_gene: TRBV19; d_gene: .; j_gene: TRBJ1-1; abundance: .; CDR3aa: CASSILDSLGNTEAFF; CDR3nt: TGTGCCAGTAGTATCCTAGACAGTTTGGGGAACACTGAAGCTTTCTTT
v_gene: TRBV19; d_gene: .; j_gene: TRBJ1-1; abundance: few; CDR3aa: CATRAFLNTEAFF; CDR3nt: TGTGCCACAAGAGCCTTTTTGAACACTGAAGCTTTCTTT
v_gene: TRBV29-1; d_gene: .; j_gene: TRBJ2-7; abundance: .; CDR3aa: CSVEDSTYEQYF; CDR3nt: TGCAGCGTTGAGGACAGTACCTACGAGCAGTACTTC
v_gene: TRBV9; d_gene: .; j_gene: TRBJ1-2; abundance: .; CDR3aa: CASNGGSGGYTF; CDR3nt: TGTGCCAGCAACGGAGGGTCTGGTGGCTACACCTTC
v_gene: TRBV28; d_gene: TRBD1; j_gene: TRBJ1-4; abundance: .; CDR3aa: CASSPSGGIEKLFF; CDR3nt: TGTGCCAGCAGCCCCTCAGGGGGTATTGAAAAACTGTTTTTT
v_gene: TRBV5-4; d_gene: TRBD2; j_gene: TRBJ2-5; abundance: .; CDR3aa: CASSSGTSEETQYF; CDR3nt: TGTGCCAGCAGCTCCGGGACTAGCGAAGAGACCCAGTACTTC
v_gene: TRBV4-1; d_gene: .; j_gene: TRBJ2-7; abundance: .; CDR3aa: CASSQRSGLAYEQYF; CDR3nt: TGCGCCAGCAGCCAACGGTCGGGTTTAGCCTACGAGCAGTACTTC
v_gene: TRBV3-1/TRBV3-2; d_gene: TRBD2; j_gene: TRBJ2-7; abundance: .; CDR3aa: CASSQTSGVYEQYF; CDR3nt: TGTGCCAGCAGCCAGACTAGCGGGGTATACGAGCAGTACTTC
v_gene: TRBV5-1; d_gene: .; j_gene: TRBJ1-1; abundance: .; CDR3aa: CASSPGTTMNTEAFF; CDR3nt: TGCGCCAGCAGCCCGGGGACAACTATGAACACTGAAGCTTTCTTT
v_gene: TRBV28; d_gene: .; j_gene: TRBJ2-2; abundance: .; CDR3aa: CASRGGGSNTGELFF; CDR3nt: TGTGCCAGCAGAGGGGGGGGTTCGAACACCGGGGAGCTGTTTTTT
v_gene: TRBV28; d_gene: .; j_gene: TRBJ1-4; abundance: .; CDR3aa: CASFRGQPGEKLFF; CDR3nt: TGTGCCAGCTTCCGGGGACAACCGGGTGAAAAACTGTTTTTT
v_gene: TRBV30; d_gene: .; j_gene: TRBJ2-6; abundance: .; CDR3aa: CAWSGSGANVLTF; CDR3nt: TGTGCCTGGTCAGGGTCTGGGGCCAACGTCCTGACTTTC
v_gene: TRBV5-1; d_gene: TRBD1; j_gene: TRBJ2-2; abundance: .; CDR3aa: CASSRDSPNTGELFF; CDR3nt: TGCGCCAGCAGCCGGGACAGCCCGAACACCGGGGAGCTGTTTTTT
v_gene: TRBV7-6; d_gene: .; j_gene: TRBJ1-4; abundance: .; CDR3aa: CASSSGEKLFF; CDR3nt: TGTGCCAGCAGTTCAGGGGAAAAACTGTTTTTT
v_gene: TRBV2; d_gene: TRBD2; j_gene: TRBJ2-1; abundance: .; CDR3aa: CATLPGLAGGPGVF; CDR3nt: TGTGCCACCCTCCCCGGACTAGCGGGAGGTCCGGGGGTCTTC
v_gene: TRBV13; d_gene: TRBD2; j_gene: TRBJ2-1; abundance: once; CDR3aa: CASSFRGGLKNEQFF; CDR3nt: TGTGCCAGCAGCTTCCGGGGGGGCCTTAAGAATGAGCAGTTCTTC
v_gene: TRBV5-4; d_gene: TRBD2; j_gene: TRBJ2-2; abundance: once; CDR3aa: CASSFGLAGNTGELFF; CDR3nt: TGTGCCAGCAGCTTTGGACTAGCGGGGAACACCGGGGAGCTGTTTTTT